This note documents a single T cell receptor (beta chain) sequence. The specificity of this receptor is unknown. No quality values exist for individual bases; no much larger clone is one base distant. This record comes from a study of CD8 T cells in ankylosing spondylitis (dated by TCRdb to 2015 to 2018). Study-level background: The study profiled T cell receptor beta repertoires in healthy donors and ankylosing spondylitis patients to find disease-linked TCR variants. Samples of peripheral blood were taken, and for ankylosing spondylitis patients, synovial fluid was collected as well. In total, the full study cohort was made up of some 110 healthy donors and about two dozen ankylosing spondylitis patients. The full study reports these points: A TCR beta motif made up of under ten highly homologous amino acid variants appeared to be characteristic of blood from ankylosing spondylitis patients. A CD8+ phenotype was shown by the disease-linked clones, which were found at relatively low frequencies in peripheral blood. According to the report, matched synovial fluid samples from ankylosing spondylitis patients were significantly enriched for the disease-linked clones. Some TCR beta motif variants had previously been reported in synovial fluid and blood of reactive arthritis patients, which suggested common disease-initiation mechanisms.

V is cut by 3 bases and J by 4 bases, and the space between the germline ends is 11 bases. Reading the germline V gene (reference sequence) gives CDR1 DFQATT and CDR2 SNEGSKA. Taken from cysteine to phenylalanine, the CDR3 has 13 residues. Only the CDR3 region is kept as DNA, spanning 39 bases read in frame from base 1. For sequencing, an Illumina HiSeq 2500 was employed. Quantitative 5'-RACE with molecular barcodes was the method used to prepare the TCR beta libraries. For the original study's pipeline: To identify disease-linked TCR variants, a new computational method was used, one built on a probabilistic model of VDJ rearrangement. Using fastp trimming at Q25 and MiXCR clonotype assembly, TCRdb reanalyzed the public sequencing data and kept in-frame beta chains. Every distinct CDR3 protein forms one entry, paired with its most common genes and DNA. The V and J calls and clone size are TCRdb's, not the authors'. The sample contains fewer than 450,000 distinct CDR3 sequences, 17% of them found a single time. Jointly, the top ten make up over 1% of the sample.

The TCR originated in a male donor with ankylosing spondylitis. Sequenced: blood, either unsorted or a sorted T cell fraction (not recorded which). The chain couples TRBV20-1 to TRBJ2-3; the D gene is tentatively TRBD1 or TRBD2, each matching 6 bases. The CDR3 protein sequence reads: CSASRGESDTQYF. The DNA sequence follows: TGCAGTGCTAGTAGGGGGGAATCAGATACGCAGTATTTT.